Presented here are 16 T cell receptor beta chains from one specimen sequenced in a study of blood T cells in healthy people across ages. The use of a sample-barcoded 5' primer and a J-beta primer mix characterized a second PCR of about 7 to 12 cycles. TCRdb re-called the 5' RACE reads through MiXCR, storing one row per CDR3 protein. The table shows 1.5 million to 2 million distinct CDR3 sequences, with more than 35% occurring only once. Sample: blood. Receptors originate from a human donor in good health.

This clonotype was seen a few times. J is TRBJ1-1 and V is TRBV10-2, with a tentative D call TRBD1 (5 bases). Germline CDR1 is WSHSY and CDR2 is SAAADI. Trimming stripped 6 bases from V and 0 bases from J, with 14 bases between. This CDR3 is 15 amino acids long. The CDR3 DNA reads as TGCGCCAGCAGCCCAGTGGGGGGATTGAACACTGAAGCTTTCTTT. It encodes CASSPVGGLNTEAFF.

This clonotype has only a few counts. The chain joins TRBV6-1 to TRBJ2-7, with 7 positions matching TRBD2. Germline V gene sequence: CDR1 MNHNS, CDR2 SASEGT. Trimming at V came to 10 bases and at J to 5 bases, leaving 38 bases not matched to a gene. The CDR3 is made up of 22 amino acids. The chain's CDR3 is CANVSGTLSGSVPLPSGHEQYF. As DNA, the CDR3 is TGTGCCAACGTAAGCGGGACCCTTTCGGGTTCGGTCCCCCTACCCTCAGGCCACGAGCAGTACTTC.

This clonotype was detected ten times or more. The chain has TRBV29-1 and TRBJ2-3, with D perhaps TRBD1 (6 bases). Germline V gene lookup returns CDR1 SQVTM and CDR2 ANQGSEA. The V end lost 3 bases, the J end lost 5 bases, and 9 bases lay between the germline ends. The CDR3 is 12 residues long. CDR3 residues: CSVDRGVDTQYF. CDR3 in DNA: TGCAGCGTTGACAGGGGAGTAGATACGCAGTATTTT.

This clonotype was found a few times. The chain joins TRBV7-9 to TRBJ2-1; TRBD1 might be the D (6 bases). Trimming pared 2 bases from V and 4 bases from J, leaving 9 bases between. The germline CDR1 and CDR2 sequences are SEHNR and FQNEAQ (reference sequence). This CDR3 has 14 residues. CDR3 in DNA: TGTGCCAGCAGCTTATCGACAGGATACAATGAGCAGTTCTTC. This sequence encodes CASSLSTGYNEQFF.

This chain joins TRBV2 and TRBJ2-7, with 9 bases matching TRBD1. V shed 5 bases and J 5 bases; nucleotides not matched to a gene: 4. The CDR3 runs to 13 residues. The germline gives CDR1 SNHLY, CDR2 FYNNEI. CDR3 protein: CASSSGTGNEQYF. CDR3 nucleotides: TGTGCCAGCAGTTCCGGGACAGGGAACGAGCAGTACTTC.

The V gene is TRBV20-1, the J gene TRBJ2-3, with 11 bases matching TRBD2. Trimming removed 0 bases from V and 9 bases from J; junction bases left unmatched: 11. The CDR3 is 16 amino acids. The germline gives CDR1 DFQATT, CDR2 SNEGSKA (reference sequence). The chain's CDR3 is CSARDPASGGPVTQYF. CDR3 nucleotides: TGCAGTGCTAGAGATCCAGCTAGCGGGGGGCCCGTCACGCAGTATTTT.

In this sample, this clonotype turned up a few times. V gene TRBV7-9 combines with J gene TRBJ1-2, with D uncertain. This CDR3 region has 11 residues. Trimming removed 3 bases from V and 8 bases from J, with 7 bases in between. The germline V gene has CDR1 SEHNR and CDR2 FQNEAQ (reference sequence). CDR3 in DNA: TGTGCCAGCAGCTTGGGGTGGGGCTACACCTTC. Its translation is CASSLGWGYTF.

V gene TRBV10-3 combines with J gene TRBJ2-5, with 10 bases aligning to TRBD2. The J segment lost 1 base and the V segment lost 4 bases, leaving 0 bases of the junction unmatched. CDR3 length: 14 amino acids. CDR1 and CDR2 (germline): ENHRY, SYGVKD. This CDR3 reads CAISASGGQETQYF. In DNA form, the CDR3 reads TGTGCCATCAGTGCTAGCGGGGGCCAAGAGACCCAGTACTTC.

This clonotype was seen a single time. The chain combines TRBV5-5 with TRBJ2-2; D possibly corresponds to TRBD2 (5 bases). This CDR3 is built from 15 residues. V dropped 1 base and J dropped 6 bases, with 13 bases sitting between them. Germline loops: CDR1 SGHKS, CDR2 YYEKEE (reference sequence). The CDR3 is CASSLKEAVAGELFF. The CDR3, as DNA: TGTGCCAGCAGCTTGAAGGAGGCGGTGGCCGGGGAGCTGTTTTTT.

This clonotype was picked up a small number of times. The J gene is TRBJ2-6, the V gene TRBV6-6; D may match TRBD1 or TRBD2 (6 bases each). Trimming removed 4 bases from V and 2 bases from J, with 9 bases in between. Germline lookup yields CDR1 MNHNY and CDR2 SVGAGI (reference sequence). The CDR3 runs 15 residues. The CDR3 DNA reads TGTGCCAGCAGTTCGGAGGGGGCTGGGGCCAACGTCCTGACTTTC. Its translation: CASSSEGAGANVLTF.

This clonotype has a handful of counts. V is TRBV3-1 and J is TRBJ2-1, with D possibly being TRBD2 (7 bases). V lost 4 bases and J lost 6, with 13 bases in between. This CDR3 region has 14 residues. The germline V gene encodes CDR1 LGHDT and CDR2 YNNKEL (reference sequence). The CDR3 reads CASSPMGGGNEQFF. In DNA, the CDR3 is TGTGCCAGCAGCCCTATGGGAGGGGGCAATGAGCAGTTCTTC.

The genes are TRBV6-7 and TRBJ1-2; 9 nucleotides match TRBD1. TRBV6-7 is an ORF for which the function is uncertain. The CDR3 is made up of 13 amino acids. V trimming: 8 bases; J trimming: 5 bases; junction bases outside the gene matches: 6. The CDR3 loop reads CASLRDRVYGYTF. In DNA, the CDR3 is TGTGCCAGCCTCCGGGACAGGGTGTATGGCTACACCTTC.

This clonotype has just a few counts. This chain links TRBV4-2 with TRBJ2-7; D might be TRBD2 (6 bases). The germline gives CDR1 LGHNA, CDR2 YNFKEQ. Deletions cut 6 bases from V and 2 bases from J, with 20 bases between. The CDR3 length is 16 residues. CDR3 in amino acids: CASRLAVDKFPYEQYF. CDR3 nucleotide sequence: TGTGCCAGCAGACTAGCAGTGGATAAATTTCCCTACGAGCAGTACTTC.

This chain links TRBV9 with TRBJ2-1; maybe TRBD2 (5 bases). V shed 0 bases and J shed 10 bases, with 11 bases lying between them. This CDR3 contains 13 residues. Per germline, CDR1 SGDLS and CDR2 YYNGEE. The CDR3 bases are TGTGCCAGCAGCGTAGCGGACTCCTACGAGCAGTTCTTC. It translates to CASSVADSYEQFF.

This clonotype was counted only a few times. The chain uses TRBV5-1 and TRBJ2-3; no definite D call. Germline CDR1 and CDR2: SGHRS and YFSETQ. Between the trimmed V and J ends, which lost 9 bases and 6 bases, there was a span of 14 bases. This CDR3 has 12 residues. The CDR3 DNA reads TGCGCCACCGAGACGGCAAGGGATACGCAGTATTTT. Protein: CATETARDTQYF.

This rearrangement joins TRBV7-9 to TRBJ1-2; D possibly corresponds to TRBD1 (6 bases). The CDR3 runs 14 residues. Germline-derived CDR1 and CDR2 are SEHNR and FQNEAQ (reference sequence). Trimming stripped 0 bases from V and 6 bases from J, with 11 bases between. The CDR3 bases are TGTGCCAGCAGCTTAGCGGGGGACATTCATGGCTACACCTTC. This codes for CASSLAGDIHGYTF.